The 11 T cell receptor beta chains below all came from one sample that was sequenced in a study of T-cell reconstitution after alpha-beta-depleted transplantation in children. Preparation of the TCRbeta library used unique molecular identifiers. TCRdb reprocessed the PCR reads via MiXCR and lists one record per CDR3 protein. The sample holds fewer than 250,000 distinct CDR3 sequences, around 7.5% seen once. The specimen comprised PBMCs, mostly from graft donor cells, sampled 180 days after TCRalphabeta/CD19-depleted stem cell transplant. Receptors were obtained from a male patient under 18 who had a stem cell transplant for acute lymphoblastic leukemia, so the T cells may come from the graft donor.

This clonotype was seen ten or more times. The chain combines TRBV7-9 with TRBJ1-2; D is unclear. CDR3 length: 12 residues. The germline V gene has CDR1 SEHNR and CDR2 FQNEAQ (reference sequence). The ends were cut back, 5 bases at V and 6 bases at J, with 10 bases in the middle. CDR3 amino acids: CASSVRADGYTF. CDR3 nucleotide sequence: TGTGCCAGCAGCGTCCGAGCGGATGGCTACACCTTC.

This clonotype was counted at least ten times. The CDR3 region is CASSLRQGGPDTQYF. DNA for the CDR3: TGTGCCAGCAGCTTACGGCAGGGGGGTCCAGATACGCAGTATTTT. The V and J genes are TRBV13 and TRBJ2-3, with TRBD1 as a possible D gene (7 bases). Trimming left V 2 bases short and J 4 bases short, with 13 bases between. The length of the CDR3 is 15 residues. Looked up from germline, CDR1 is PRHDT and CDR2 is FYEKMQ (reference sequence).

The sample holds many counts of this clonotype. The chain is built from TRBV11-2 and TRBJ1-3; D is uncertain. V dropped 0 bases and J dropped 3 bases, with 9 bases sitting between them. Germline V gene lookup returns CDR1 SGHAT and CDR2 FQNNGV. The CDR3 spans 15 residues. CDR3 nucleotide sequence: TGTGCCAGCAGCTTAGACCCAGCAGGTGGAAACACCATATATTTT. It is translated as CASSLDPAGGNTIYF.

Ten or more counts support this clonotype. The V call is TRBV10-3, the J call TRBJ2-3; no reliable D call. Germline CDR1 reads ENHRY; CDR2 reads SYGVKD. The length of the CDR3 is 13 residues. The V gene lost 2 bases and the J gene lost 1 base, with 4 bases spanning the gap. As DNA, the CDR3 is TGTGCCATCAGTGAGGACGGCACAGATACGCAGTATTTT. Translated, it gives CAISEDGTDTQYF.

The chain has TRBV2 and TRBJ2-7, with 10 bases identical to TRBD2. After removal of 2 bases from V and 5 bases from J, the junction contained 6 bases not matched to a gene. This CDR3 is 15 amino acids long. Germline CDR1 is SNHLY and CDR2 is FYNNEI. The CDR3 DNA sequence: TGTGCCAGCAGTGAAACTAGCGGGATTTTCAACGAGCAGTACTTC. This encodes CASSETSGIFNEQYF.

The sample holds many counts of this clonotype. The chain combines TRBV20-1 with TRBJ1-1, with 7 bases matching TRBD1. Germline V gene lookup returns CDR1 DFQATT and CDR2 SNEGSKA (reference sequence). Trimming removed 5 bases from V and 10 bases from J; junction bases left unmatched: 10. This CDR3 contains 12 residues. The CDR3 DNA reads as TGCAGTGCTGGACAGGAGGGGAGGTTAGCTTTCTTT. Amino acids: CSAGQEGRLAFF.

V is TRBV4-1 and J is TRBJ1-1; tentative D call: TRBD1 (6 bases). Per germline, CDR1 MGHRA and CDR2 YSYEKL. The germline V and J ends were trimmed by 0 bases and 4 bases, with 9 bases remaining between them. This CDR3 region has 14 residues. DNA for the CDR3: TGCGCCAGCAGCCAAGAGAACAGGGTCACTGAAGCTTTCTTT. Amino acid sequence: CASSQENRVTEAFF.

In its sample, this clonotype was seen many times. The chain is built from TRBV12-3 or TRBV12-4 and TRBJ1-4; the D gene is possibly TRBD1 (5 bases). The CDR3 has 14 residues. Trimming took 7 bases from V and 4 from J, leaving 13 bases between them. The CDR3 sequence: CASTSRGNNEKLFF. CDR3 nucleotide sequence: TGTGCCAGCACCTCTCGGGGGAATAATGAAAAACTGTTTTTT.

This clonotype was recorded at least ten times. The chain couples TRBV2 to TRBJ1-4, with D unresolved. The V gene's germline CDR1 is SNHLY and CDR2 FYNNEI. The CDR3 totals 12 residues. Trimming left V 6 bases short and J 7 bases short, with 9 bases between. CDR3 residues: CASRADFEKLFF. CDR3 bases: TGTGCCAGCAGAGCCGACTTTGAAAAACTGTTTTTT.

A few counts support this clonotype. The chain has TRBV12-3 or TRBV12-4 and TRBJ1-4; 11 bases align to TRBD1. The CDR3 loop spans 15 amino acids. V lost 7 bases and J lost 5; bases outside the gene matches: 6. This CDR3 reads CASTLGDRGNEKLFF. In DNA, the CDR3 is TGTGCCAGCACCCTGGGGGACAGGGGGAATGAAAAACTGTTTTTT.

This clonotype was seen repeatedly, ten times or more. The chain uses TRBV5-1 and TRBJ1-1, with D hard to call. CDR1 and CDR2 from the germline V gene are SGHRS and YFSETQ. V was pared by 3 bases and J by 1 base, with 10 bases between. This CDR3 has 14 residues. The CDR3 is CASSWVGENTEAFF. The CDR3 nucleotides read TGCGCCAGCAGCTGGGTAGGAGAGAACACTGAAGCTTTCTTT. Combining the CDR3 with reference TRBV5-1 and TRBJ1-1 gives the whole variable domain KAGVTQTPRYLIKTRGQQVTLSCSPISGHRSVSWYQQTPGQGLQFLFEYFSETQRNKGNFPGRFSGRQFSNSRSEMNVSTLELGDSALYLCASSWVGENTEAFFGQGTRLTVV.